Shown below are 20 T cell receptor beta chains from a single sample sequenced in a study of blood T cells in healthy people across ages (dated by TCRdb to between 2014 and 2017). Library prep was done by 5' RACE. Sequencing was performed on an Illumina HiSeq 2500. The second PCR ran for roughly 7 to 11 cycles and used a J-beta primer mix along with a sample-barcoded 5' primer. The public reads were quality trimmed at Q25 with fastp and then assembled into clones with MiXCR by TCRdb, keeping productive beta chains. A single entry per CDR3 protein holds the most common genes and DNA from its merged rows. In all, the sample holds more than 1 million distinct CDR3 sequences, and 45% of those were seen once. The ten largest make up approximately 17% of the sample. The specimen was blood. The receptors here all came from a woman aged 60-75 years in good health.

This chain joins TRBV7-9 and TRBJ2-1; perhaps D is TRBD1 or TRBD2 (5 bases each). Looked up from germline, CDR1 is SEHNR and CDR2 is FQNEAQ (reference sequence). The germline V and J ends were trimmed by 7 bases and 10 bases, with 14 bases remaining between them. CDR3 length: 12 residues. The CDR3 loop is CASNYKGEEQFF. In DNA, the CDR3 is TGTGCCAGCAACTATAAAGGGGAGGAGCAGTTCTTC. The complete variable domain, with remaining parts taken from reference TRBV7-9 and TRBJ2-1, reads DTGVSQNPRHKITKRGQNVTFRCDPISEHNRLYWYRQTLGQGPEFLTYFQNEAQLEKSRLLSDRFSAERPKGSFSTLEIQRTEQGDSAMYLCASNYKGEEQFFGPGTRLTVL.

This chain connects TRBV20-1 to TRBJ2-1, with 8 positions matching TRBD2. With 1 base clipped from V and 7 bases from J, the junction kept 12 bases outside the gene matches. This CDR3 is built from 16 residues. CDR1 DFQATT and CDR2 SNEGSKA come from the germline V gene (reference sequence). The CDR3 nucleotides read TGCAGTGCTAGAGCAAGACCAGCGGGAGTTGGAAATGAGCAGTTCTTC. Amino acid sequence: CSARARPAGVGNEQFF.

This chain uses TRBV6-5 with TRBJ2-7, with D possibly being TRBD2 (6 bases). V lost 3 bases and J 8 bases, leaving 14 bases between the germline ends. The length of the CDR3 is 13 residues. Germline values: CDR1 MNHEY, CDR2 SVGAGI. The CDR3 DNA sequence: TGTGCCAGCAGTTATACACGGAGGGAGAAGCAGTACTTC. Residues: CASSYTRREKQYF.

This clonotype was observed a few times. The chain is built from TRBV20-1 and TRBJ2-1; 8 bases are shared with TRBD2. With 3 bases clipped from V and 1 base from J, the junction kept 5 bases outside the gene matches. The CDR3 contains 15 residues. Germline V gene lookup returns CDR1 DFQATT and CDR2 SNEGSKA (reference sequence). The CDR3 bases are TGCAGTGCTAGGGGGGCGGGGGGATCCTACAATGAGCAGTTCTTC. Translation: CSARGAGGSYNEQFF.

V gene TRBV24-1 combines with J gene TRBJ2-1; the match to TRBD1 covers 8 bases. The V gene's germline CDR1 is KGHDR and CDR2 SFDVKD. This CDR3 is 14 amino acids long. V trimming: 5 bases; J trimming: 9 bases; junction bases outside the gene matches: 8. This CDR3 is CATSASDRGGEQFF. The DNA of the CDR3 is TGTGCCACCAGTGCCTCCGACAGGGGTGGTGAGCAGTTCTTC.

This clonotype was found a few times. DNA of the CDR3: TGTGCCAGCAGCTTAGGGGCAGACACAGATACGCAGTATTTT. This sequence encodes CASSLGADTDTQYF. This rearrangement joins TRBV11-2 to TRBJ2-3; D remains unclear. The V gene's germline CDR1 is SGHAT and CDR2 FQNNGV. Trimming pared 1 base from V and 2 bases from J, leaving 7 bases between. The CDR3 covers 14 residues.

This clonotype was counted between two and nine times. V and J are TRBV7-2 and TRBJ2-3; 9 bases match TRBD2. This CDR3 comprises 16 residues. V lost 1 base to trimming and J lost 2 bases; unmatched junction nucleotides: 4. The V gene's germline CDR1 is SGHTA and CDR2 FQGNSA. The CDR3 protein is CASSLGTSVYTDTQYF. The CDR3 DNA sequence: TGTGCCAGCAGCTTAGGGACTAGCGTGTACACAGATACGCAGTATTTT.

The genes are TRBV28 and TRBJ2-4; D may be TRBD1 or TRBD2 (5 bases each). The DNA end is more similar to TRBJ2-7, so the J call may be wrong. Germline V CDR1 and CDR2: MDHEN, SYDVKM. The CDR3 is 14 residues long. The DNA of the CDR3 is TGTGCCAGCAGTTCCCGGGACCCTAGATACGAGCAGTACTTC. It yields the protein CASSSRDPRYEQYF.

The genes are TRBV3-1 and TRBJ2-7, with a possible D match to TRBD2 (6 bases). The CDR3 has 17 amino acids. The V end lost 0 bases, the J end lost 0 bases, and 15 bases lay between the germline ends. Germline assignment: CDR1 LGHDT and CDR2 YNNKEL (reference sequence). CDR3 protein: CASSQDMGGGLSYEQYF. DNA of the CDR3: TGTGCCAGCAGCCAAGATATGGGGGGAGGCCTCTCCTACGAGCAGTACTTC.

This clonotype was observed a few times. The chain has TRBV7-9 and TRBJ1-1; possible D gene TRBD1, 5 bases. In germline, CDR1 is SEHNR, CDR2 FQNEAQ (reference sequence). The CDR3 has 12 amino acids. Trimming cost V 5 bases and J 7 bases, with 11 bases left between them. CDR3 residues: CASSPTALEAFF. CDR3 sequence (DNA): TGTGCCAGCAGCCCGACAGCCCTTGAAGCTTTCTTT.

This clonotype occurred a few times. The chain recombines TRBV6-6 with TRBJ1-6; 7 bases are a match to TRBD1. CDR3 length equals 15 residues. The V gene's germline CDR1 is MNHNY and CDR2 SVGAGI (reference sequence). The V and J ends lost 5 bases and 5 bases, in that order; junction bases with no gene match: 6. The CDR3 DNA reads TGTGCCAGCAGTCTTACAGGGGCCGATAATTCACCCCTCCACTTT. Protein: CASSLTGADNSPLHF.

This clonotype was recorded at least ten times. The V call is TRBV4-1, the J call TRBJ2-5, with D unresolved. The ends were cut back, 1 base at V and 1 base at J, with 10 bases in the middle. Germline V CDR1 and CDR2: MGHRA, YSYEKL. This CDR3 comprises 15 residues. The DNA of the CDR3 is TGCGCCAGCAGCCAAGGGCCAGCTTCCCAAGAGACCCAGTACTTC. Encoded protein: CASSQGPASQETQYF.

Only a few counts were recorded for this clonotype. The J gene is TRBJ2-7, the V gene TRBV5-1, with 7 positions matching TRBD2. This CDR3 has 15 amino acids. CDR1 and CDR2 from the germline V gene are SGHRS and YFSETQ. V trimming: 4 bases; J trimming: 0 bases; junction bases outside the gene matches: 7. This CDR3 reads CASSPLASSSYEQYF. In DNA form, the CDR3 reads TGCGCCAGCAGCCCACTAGCGTCCAGCTCCTACGAGCAGTACTTC.

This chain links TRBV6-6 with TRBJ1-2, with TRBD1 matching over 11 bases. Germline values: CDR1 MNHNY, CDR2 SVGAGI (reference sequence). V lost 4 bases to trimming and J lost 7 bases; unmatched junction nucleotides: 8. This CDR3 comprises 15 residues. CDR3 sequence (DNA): TGTGCCAGCAGTTTCTCCCCCGGGACAGGGGGTGGCTACACCTTC. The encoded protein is CASSFSPGTGGGYTF.

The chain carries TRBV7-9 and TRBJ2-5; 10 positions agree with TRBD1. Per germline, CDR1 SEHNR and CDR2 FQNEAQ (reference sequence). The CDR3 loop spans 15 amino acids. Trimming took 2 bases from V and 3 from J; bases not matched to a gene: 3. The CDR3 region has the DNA TGTGCCAGCAGCTTACTCGGGACAGGGGAAGAGACCCAGTACTTC. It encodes CASSLLGTGEETQYF.

The CDR3 sequence is CASSFVGNYGYTF. In DNA, the CDR3 is TGTGCCAGCAGTTTCGTAGGGAACTATGGCTACACCTTC. V gene TRBV27 combines with J gene TRBJ1-2; D not resolved. This CDR3 is built from 13 residues. CDR1 is MNHEY and CDR2 is SMNVEV in the germline V gene (reference sequence). Trimming cost V 3 bases and J 2 bases, with 7 bases left between them.

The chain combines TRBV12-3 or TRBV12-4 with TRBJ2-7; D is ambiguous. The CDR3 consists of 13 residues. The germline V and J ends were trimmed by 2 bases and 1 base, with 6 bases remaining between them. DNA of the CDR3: TGTGCCAGCAGTTTAATGGTGTCCTACGAGCAGTACTTC. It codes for CASSLMVSYEQYF.

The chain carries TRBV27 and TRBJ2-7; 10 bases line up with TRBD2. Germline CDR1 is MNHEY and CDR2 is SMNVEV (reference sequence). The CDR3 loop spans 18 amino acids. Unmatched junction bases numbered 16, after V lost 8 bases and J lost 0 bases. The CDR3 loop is CASFLTPGLAKISYEQYF. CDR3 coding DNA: TGTGCCAGCTTCCTTACCCCGGGACTAGCGAAGATCTCCTACGAGCAGTACTTC.

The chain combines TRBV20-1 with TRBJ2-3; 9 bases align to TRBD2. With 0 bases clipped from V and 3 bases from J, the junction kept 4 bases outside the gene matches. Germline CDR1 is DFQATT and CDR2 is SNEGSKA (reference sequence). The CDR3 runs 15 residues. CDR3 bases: TGCAGTGCTAGAGACGAGCTAGCGGGAACAGATACGCAGTATTTT. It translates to CSARDELAGTDTQYF.

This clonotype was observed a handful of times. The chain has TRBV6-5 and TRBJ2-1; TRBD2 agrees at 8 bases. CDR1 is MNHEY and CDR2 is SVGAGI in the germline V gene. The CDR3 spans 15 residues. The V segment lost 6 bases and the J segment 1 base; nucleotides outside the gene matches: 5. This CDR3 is CASSRREVSYNEQFF. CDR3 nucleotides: TGTGCCAGCAGCAGGCGGGAGGTTTCCTACAATGAGCAGTTCTTC.